This T cell receptor beta chain came from a study of T cell changes during pregnancy in multiple sclerosis. Trimming removed 0 bases from V and 1 base from J, with 6 bases in between. Germline CDR1 PRHDT, CDR2 FYEKMQ (reference sequence). This CDR3 is 14 amino acids long. Measured with immunoSEQ multiplex PCR; TCRdb has only the in-frame clones, and not every one. The data hold 15,000 or so clones, with about 86% observed a single time. The material sequenced was CD8+ T cells from peripheral blood mononuclear cells, taken in the first trimester of pregnancy. The TCR sequence derives from a female donor with multiple sclerosis, enrolled in a pregnancy study. This chain connects TRBV13 to TRBJ1-1; D uncertain. The chain's CDR3 is CASSLGPSNTEAFF. The CDR3 region has the DNA TGTGCCAGCAGCTTAGGCCCATCGAACACTGAAGCTTTCTTT. Full variable domain (remainder filled in from reference TRBV13 and TRBJ1-1): AAGVIQSPRHLIKEKRETATLKCYPIPRHDTVYWYQQGPGQDPQFLISFYEKMQSDKGSIPDRFSAQQFSDYHSELNMSSLELGDSALYFCASSLGPSNTEAFFGQGTRLTVV.